This T cell receptor (beta chain) was captured in a study of beta chain features in type 1 diabetes. Study-wide results and caveats: Across patients, naive, central memory and Treg TCRB repertoires exhibited apparently greater similarity than was observed across healthy donors. Moderately but significantly shorter TCRB CDR3s were found in Type 1 diabetes patients in all four CD4+ subsets.

As every portion of the isolated RNA was reverse transcribed, the sequencing read expressed TCRB transcripts. Produced via immunoSEQ multiplex PCR; TCRdb's table is partial and in-frame only. The table lists more than 550,000 clones, around 15% of them singletons. This clone was observed a handful of times. The antigen is unknown. There are 15 residues in the CDR3. Germline V CDR1 and CDR2: SGHTA, FQGNSA. Deletions cut 5 bases from V and 2 bases from J, with 12 bases between. The rearrangement joins TRBV7-2 to TRBJ2-2; the D is unclear. The clonotype was recovered from a man between 18 and 29 years old with type 1 diabetes. Sequenced material: naive CD4+ T cells from blood. The CDR3 loop reads CASSLTRSNTGELFF. The CDR3 bases are TGTGCCAGCAGCCTTACACGGAGTAACACCGGGGAGCTGTTTTTT.